A single sample gave rise to the 4 T cell receptor beta chains below, sequenced in a study of CD8 T cells in ankylosing spondylitis. Study-wide results and limits: Made up of several highly homologous variants, a TCR beta motif appeared characteristic of ankylosing spondylitis blood.

TCRdb analysed the 5' RACE reads with MiXCR anew, one entry per CDR3 protein. The data show approximately 520,000 distinct CDR3 sequences, approximately 5.3% seen once. No antigen is known for these receptors. The sequencing sample was made of blood, either unsorted or a sorted T cell fraction (not recorded which). These receptors came from a male donor with ankylosing spondylitis.

This clonotype was detected ten times or more. CDR3 residues: CASSWTGGSDTQYF. The CDR3 DNA is TGTGCCAGCAGTTGGACAGGGGGCTCAGATACGCAGTATTTT. The chain couples TRBV12-3 or TRBV12-4 to TRBJ2-3; TRBD1 matches 11 bases. The CDR3 contains 14 residues. V was clipped by 4 bases and J by 4 bases; unmatched bases: 1.

This clonotype came up many times. The V call is TRBV15, the J call TRBJ1-4, with D perhaps TRBD1 (6 bases). The CDR3 totals 15 residues. Trimming left V 5 bases short and J 7 bases short, with 17 bases between. Germline assignment: CDR1 LNHNV and CDR2 YYDKDF (reference sequence). The CDR3 here is CATSGNSGAGEKLFF. Written as DNA, the CDR3 is TGTGCCACCAGCGGTAATTCAGGGGCAGGTGAAAAACTGTTTTTT.

Only a few counts were recorded for this clonotype. Just one base apart from a much larger clone, this may be a read error. The chain joins TRBV20-1 to TRBJ2-4; tentative D call: TRBD1 (6 bases). Between the trimmed V and J ends, which lost 5 bases and 0 bases, there was a span of 8 bases. The germline CDR1 and CDR2 sequences are DFQATT and SNEGSKA (reference sequence). CDR3 length equals 13 residues. DNA of the CDR3: TGCAGTGCTGGACAGATAGCCAAAAACATTCAGTACTTC. This sequence encodes CSAGQIAKNIQYF.

This clonotype was detected ten times or more. This rearrangement joins TRBV7-2 to TRBJ2-3; D gene uncertain. V lost 0 bases and J 2 bases, leaving 3 bases between the germline ends. Germline V gene data show CDR1 as SGHTA and CDR2 as FQGNSA. This CDR3 is built from 13 residues. CDR3 loop: CASSLAYTDTQYF. The CDR3 nucleotides read TGTGCCAGCAGCTTAGCTTACACAGATACGCAGTATTTT.